The next 31 T cell receptor beta chains were all read from a single sample in a study of cytomegalovirus exposure and HLA in healthy donors. Primers included in the PCR were 60 Vbeta and 13 Jbeta primers. This table comes from immunoSEQ multiplex PCR, and its TCRdb copy is limited to in-frame clones, with some not included. The sample records about 130,000 clones, 70% to 80% being singletons. Sample: PBMCs. These receptors all come from a man aged 35 to 55 in good health and CMV-seropositive.

The chain is built from TRBV6-5 and TRBJ2-5; no reliable D call. The CDR3 has 15 amino acids. The V gene lost 0 bases and the J gene lost 1 base, with 9 bases spanning the gap. Germline CDR1 and CDR2: MNHEY and SVGAGI. CDR3 nucleotides: TGTGCCAGCAGTTACTCGGCAGGATTCCAAGAGACCCAGTACTTC. Protein product: CASSYSAGFQETQYF.

The chain carries TRBV27 and TRBJ1-1, with a tentative D call TRBD1 (6 bases). V dropped 3 bases and J dropped 1 base, with 9 bases sitting between them. This CDR3 contains 14 residues. Germline CDR1 is MNHEY and CDR2 is SMNVEV (reference sequence). CDR3 loop: CASSFQGRNTEAFF. Written as DNA, the CDR3 is TGTGCCAGCAGTTTCCAGGGGAGGAACACTGAAGCTTTCTTT.

The chain employs TRBV13 and TRBJ2-5; the match to TRBD2 covers 11 bases. The germline gives CDR1 PRHDT, CDR2 FYEKMQ (reference sequence). Germline trimming cut 3 bases from V and 5 bases from J; bases unmatched to any gene: 11. This CDR3 spans 17 amino acids. CDR3 sequence reads: CASSFGLLVAGGETQYF. The CDR3 DNA follows: TGTGCCAGCAGCTTCGGACTTCTAGTAGCGGGAGGGGAGACCCAGTACTTC. Filled out from reference TRBV13 and TRBJ2-5, the complete variable domain reads AAGVIQSPRHLIKEKRETATLKCYPIPRHDTVYWYQQGPGQDPQFLISFYEKMQSDKGSIPDRFSAQQFSDYHSELNMSSLELGDSALYFCASSFGLLVAGGETQYFGPGTRLLVL.

As to this clone: The sample holds other DNA sequences that translate to the same CDR3. This sequence joins TRBV6-5 and TRBJ1-1; D gene uncertain. Trimming cost V 3 bases and J 4 bases, with 12 bases left between them. CDR1 and CDR2 from the germline V gene are MNHEY and SVGAGI. This CDR3 spans 14 amino acids. This CDR3 is CASSYSGRGTEAFF. The CDR3 DNA follows: TGTGCCAGCAGTTATTCTGGACGGGGCACTGAAGCTTTCTTT.

The V gene is TRBV2, the J gene TRBJ2-2; weak D call: TRBD1 (6 bases). The ends were cut back, 8 bases at V and 2 bases at J, with 15 bases in the middle. Germline loops: CDR1 SNHLY, CDR2 FYNNEI. CDR3 size: 15 residues. The DNA of the CDR3 is TGTGCCAGCCGGAACACGGACAGCAACACCGGGGAGCTGTTTTTT. Amino acids: CASRNTDSNTGELFF.

The rearrangement links TRBV5-1 to TRBJ1-6; maybe TRBD1 (5 bases). This CDR3 has 16 amino acids. V lost 4 bases and J lost 6, with 17 bases in between. Germline lookup yields CDR1 SGHRS and CDR2 YFSETQ. The CDR3 DNA is TGCGCCAGCAGCCAACAGGACCCTGGGATTAATTCACCCCTCCACTTT. Its protein is CASSQQDPGINSPLHF.

This chain uses TRBV4-2 with TRBJ2-7; 8 bases match TRBD2. The junction had 15 bases not matched to a gene; V was cut back by 1 base and J by 4 bases. In germline, CDR1 is LGHNA, CDR2 YNFKEQ. The CDR3 length is 18 residues. The CDR3 DNA follows: TGTGCCAGCAGCCAAGCCCGGGGGGGCGGGAGGAGACCTTACGAGCAGTACTTC. Translation gives CASSQARGGGRRPYEQYF.

This clone has a handful of counts. The genes are TRBV7-9 and TRBJ1-4; possible D gene TRBD1, 5 bases. V lost 0 bases and J lost 5, with 13 bases in between. The CDR3 runs 16 residues. In germline, CDR1 is SEHNR, CDR2 FQNEAQ (reference sequence). The CDR3 region has the DNA TGTGCCAGCAGCTTAGCGTCAGACAGCCGGAATGAAAAACTGTTTTTT. This sequence encodes CASSLASDSRNEKLFF.

A remark on this clone: One junction end does not reproduce the germline sequence, and a read error may be involved. The chain carries TRBV11-2 and TRBJ2-1; D gene unclear. The CDR3 is 16 residues long. The V gene's germline CDR1 is SGHAT and CDR2 FQNNGV. For the CDR3, the DNA is TGTGCCAGCAGCTCCCTCGAGGCAGTCACCTACAATGGGCAGTTCTTC. Its translation: CASSSLEAVTYNGQFF.

The chain recombines TRBV11-3 with TRBJ2-2; no clear D gene. The CDR3 extends over 13 amino acids. The V and J ends lost 1 base and 8 bases respectively, with 8 bases between them. Looked up from germline, CDR1 is SGHNT and CDR2 is YENEEA. The CDR3 reads CASSLVRRGELFF. The CDR3 bases are TGTGCCAGCAGCTTAGTCCGGCGGGGGGAGCTGTTTTTT.

This chain links TRBV28 with TRBJ1-1; 9 positions agree with TRBD1. This CDR3 is built from 16 residues. Germline CDR1 is MDHEN and CDR2 is SYDVKM. V dropped 4 bases and J dropped 5; count of bases not matched to a gene: 11. CDR3 bases: TGTGCCAGCAGTTCCATGACAGGGGGTCGCGAAACTGAAGCTTTCTTT. Its protein is CASSSMTGGRETEAFF.

The chain links TRBV5-1 to TRBJ1-6, with 7 bases aligning to TRBD1. Germline CDR1 and CDR2: SGHRS and YFSETQ. CDR3 length equals 15 residues. Trimming cost V 3 bases and J 8 bases; bases outside gene matches: 8. CDR3 coding DNA: TGCGCCAGCAGCTGGGTACAGGGGCCGGATTCACCCCTCCACTTT. The encoded protein is CASSWVQGPDSPLHF.

This chain connects TRBV4-2 to TRBJ2-1, with TRBD2 as a possible D gene (6 bases). Germline CDR1 reads LGHNA; CDR2 reads YNFKEQ. The CDR3 has 13 residues. V lost 3 bases and J 6 bases, leaving 9 bases between the germline ends. CDR3 bases: TGTGCCAGCAGCCAGGGACTTCTCAATGAGCAGTTCTTC. Amino acid sequence: CASSQGLLNEQFF.

The genes are TRBV10-3 and TRBJ2-1; 8 positions match TRBD2. V gave up 4 bases and J gave up 6 bases; unmatched junction bases: 5. The germline CDR1 and CDR2 sequences are ENHRY and SYGVKD. The CDR3 contains 14 residues. This CDR3 is CAISGGLAGNEQFF. The CDR3 DNA is TGTGCCATCAGTGGTGGGCTAGCGGGCAATGAGCAGTTCTTC.

This chain connects TRBV18 to TRBJ1-5, with 8 bases aligning to TRBD1. There are 15 residues in the CDR3. The ends lost 2 bases at V and 7 bases at J; junction bases unmatched: 7. Germline-derived CDR1 and CDR2 are KGHSH and LQKENI. This CDR3 reads CASSPLDRVQQPQHF. In DNA, the CDR3 is TGTGCCAGCTCACCATTGGACAGGGTTCAACAGCCCCAGCATTTT. Looking up the rest from reference TRBV18 and TRBJ1-5 gives the full variable domain: NAGVMQNPRHLVRRRGQEARLRCSPMKGHSHVYWYRQLPEEGLKFMVYLQKENIIDESGMPKERFSAEFPKEGPSILRIQQVVRGDSAAYFCASSPLDRVQQPQHFGDGTRLSIL.

The chain joins TRBV29-1 to TRBJ2-7, with 14 bases aligning to TRBD2. This CDR3 contains 17 residues. Germline V gene data show CDR1 as SQVTM and CDR2 as ANQGSEA. Trimming took 0 bases from V and 1 from J; bases not matched to a gene: 5. The CDR3, as DNA: TGCAGCGTTGAAGATCGGGGACTAGCGGGAGAGTCCTACGAGCAGTACTTC. This encodes CSVEDRGLAGESYEQYF.

The chain links TRBV5-5 to TRBJ2-5; TRBD2 matches 10 bases. The ends lost 2 bases at V and 3 bases at J; junction bases unmatched: 7. Looked up from germline, CDR1 is SGHKS and CDR2 is YYEKEE (reference sequence). This CDR3 spans 16 amino acids. CDR3 amino acids: CASSFLAGVFEETQYF. DNA of the CDR3: TGTGCCAGCAGCTTCCTAGCGGGAGTATTTGAAGAGACCCAGTACTTC.

This chain links TRBV5-1 with TRBJ2-1; 8 bases are a match to TRBD2. The germline gives CDR1 SGHRS, CDR2 YFSETQ. The length of the CDR3 is 14 residues. V lost 0 bases to trimming and J lost 9 bases; unmatched junction nucleotides: 5. The CDR3 DNA reads as TGCGCCAGCAGCTTGGCAGGAGCGGGAGTTGAGCAGTTCTTC. It codes for CASSLAGAGVEQFF.

The chain has TRBV18 and TRBJ2-1; 7 nucleotides agree with TRBD2. Germline lookup yields CDR1 KGHSH and CDR2 LQKENI. V was clipped by 6 bases and J by 6 bases; unmatched bases: 11. The CDR3 has 15 residues. The CDR3 reads CASSQERDRGNEQFF. As DNA, the CDR3 is TGTGCCAGCTCCCAGGAGCGGGATCGGGGCAATGAGCAGTTCTTC. Using reference TRBV18 and TRBJ2-1 for the parts outside the CDR3, the full variable domain is NAGVMQNPRHLVRRRGQEARLRCSPMKGHSHVYWYRQLPEEGLKFMVYLQKENIIDESGMPKERFSAEFPKEGPSILRIQQVVRGDSAAYFCASSQERDRGNEQFFGPGTRLTVL.

This clone was observed once. The J gene is TRBJ2-5, the V gene TRBV2; 12 bases fit TRBD1. V lost 2 bases and J lost 4; bases outside the gene matches: 8. Germline V gene data show CDR1 as SNHLY and CDR2 as FYNNEI. The CDR3 covers 17 residues. CDR3 bases: TGTGCCAGCAGTGAAAATTTGGGGACAGGGGGCCGAGAGACCCAGTACTTC. This translates into CASSENLGTGGRETQYF.

The CDR3 region has the DNA TGTGCCACCCATCCCGTAAATCTGTATCTGACAACTCTTTACTTC. This sequence encodes CATHPVNLYLTTLYF. The chain recombines TRBV27 with TRBJ2-5; D unresolved. The CDR3 is 15 amino acids. Trimming pared 10 bases from V and 14 bases from J, leaving 32 bases between. CDR1 is MNHEY and CDR2 is SMNVEV in the germline V gene (reference sequence).

The V call is TRBV29-1, the J call TRBJ2-2; 8 positions agree with TRBD2. Germline lookup yields CDR1 SQVTM and CDR2 ANQGSEA. The CDR3 covers 14 residues. Trimming took 7 bases from V and 6 from J; bases not matched to a gene: 10. Here the CDR3 reads CSARGLVVAGELFF. The CDR3 DNA sequence: TGCAGCGCCCGGGGACTAGTAGTAGCCGGGGAGCTGTTTTTT.

J is TRBJ2-7 and V is TRBV19; TRBD2 matches at 15 bases. CDR3 length: 15 residues. The V gene's germline CDR1 is LNHDA and CDR2 SQIVND (reference sequence). J gave up 6 bases and V 4 bases, and 4 bases lay outside the gene matches. DNA for the CDR3: TGTGCCAGTAGTACCGGGACTAGCGGGAGGCGCGAGCAGTACTTC. Translating it yields CASSTGTSGRREQYF.

The chain carries TRBV19 and TRBJ1-4; 10 positions match TRBD1. This CDR3 is 15 amino acids long. Trimming at V came to 6 bases and at J to 8 bases, leaving 9 bases not matched to a gene. Germline CDR1 LNHDA, CDR2 SQIVND (reference sequence). The chain's CDR3 is CASSIPGTGEEKLFF. The CDR3 DNA is TGTGCCAGTAGCATACCCGGGACAGGGGAAGAAAAACTGTTTTTT. Using reference TRBV19 and TRBJ1-4 for the parts outside the CDR3, the full variable domain is DGGITQSPKYLFRKEGQNVTLSCEQNLNHDAMYWYRQDPGQGLRLIYYSQIVNDFQKGDIAEGYSVSREKKESFPLTVTSAQKNPTAFYLCASSIPGTGEEKLFFGSGTQLSVL.

The rearrangement joins TRBV30 to TRBJ2-3; 9 bases align to TRBD2. Germline values: CDR1 GTSNPN, CDR2 SVGIG (reference sequence). The CDR3 extends over 18 amino acids. Germline trimming cut 8 bases from V and 4 bases from J; bases unmatched to any gene: 22. CDR3 amino acids: CAGRTVAGVPLQADTQYF. The CDR3 DNA reads as TGTGCCGGGCGGACAGTAGCGGGAGTTCCCCTCCAGGCAGATACGCAGTATTTT.

V and J are TRBV21-1 and TRBJ1-1; the table's D call, TRBD1, was not checked against the DNA. TRBV21-1 corresponds to a pseudogene. The CDR3 runs 15 residues. The CDR3 here is CASSKGTGMNTEAFF. In DNA form, the CDR3 reads TGTGCCAGCAGCAAAGGGACAGGGATGAACACTGAAGCTTTCTTT.

V usage is TRBV7-8 and J usage is TRBJ1-1, with D unclear. The CDR3 runs to 15 residues. The ends were cut back, 0 bases at V and 2 bases at J, with 10 bases in the middle. CDR1 is SGHVS, CDR2 FQNEAQ, per germline. The chain's CDR3 is CASSLALGGNTEAFF. The DNA for the CDR3 is TGTGCCAGCAGCTTAGCGCTCGGAGGTAACACTGAAGCTTTCTTT.

This chain uses TRBV5-4 with TRBJ2-5, with D possibly matching TRBD2 (6 bases). Germline CDR1 SGHNT, CDR2 YYREEE (reference sequence). The CDR3 sequence is 16 residues long. Trimming shortened V by 2 bases and J by 6 bases, and 20 bases separated the two germline ends. CDR3 loop: CASSLMSGGKRKTQYF. CDR3 in DNA: TGTGCCAGCAGCTTAATGTCGGGCGGGAAGAGGAAGACCCAGTACTTC. Complete variable domain (other parts from reference TRBV5-4 and TRBJ2-5): ETGVTQSPTHLIKTRGQQVTLRCSSQSGHNTVSWYQQALGQGPQFIFQYYREEENGRGNFPPRFSGLQFPNYSSELNVNALELDDSALYLCASSLMSGGKRKTQYFGPGTRLLVL.

The chain couples TRBV19 to TRBJ1-2; unclear D gene. Trimming removed 5 bases from V and 8 bases from J, with 12 bases in between. The CDR3 consists of 12 residues. Per germline, CDR1 LNHDA and CDR2 SQIVND (reference sequence). CDR3 region: CASSPPERGYTF. CDR3 DNA sequence: TGTGCCAGTAGTCCCCCCGAGAGGGGCTACACCTTC.

In its sample, this clone was seen once. V and J are TRBV2 and TRBJ2-7, with D possibly matching TRBD2 (6 bases). Germline lookup yields CDR1 SNHLY and CDR2 FYNNEI. V lost 4 bases and J 3 bases, leaving 13 bases between the germline ends. The CDR3 runs to 14 residues. The CDR3: CASSARENLYEQYF. The CDR3 nucleotides are TGTGCCAGCAGTGCCCGGGAGAATCTCTACGAGCAGTACTTC.

A note on this clone: The germline gene is not matched at one end of the junction; a read error may be the cause. The gene calls are TRBV4-1 and TRBJ2-3, with D unclear. This CDR3 contains 15 residues. Germline assignment: CDR1 MGHRA and CDR2 YSYEKL. The CDR3 protein is CASSQDGFSTDTQYF. The CDR3 bases are TGCGCCAGCAGCCAAGATGGGTTTAGCACCGATACGCAGTATTTT.